These T cell receptor beta chains were read from a single sample in a study of CD8 T cells in ankylosing spondylitis. One entry per CDR3 protein, called by TCRdb with MiXCR from the 5' RACE reads. The table shows some 100,000 distinct CDR3 sequences, with roughly 8.3% occurring only once. The sequenced sample was blood, either unsorted or a sorted T cell fraction (not recorded which). All receptors derive from a male donor with ankylosing spondylitis or in good health (not recorded which). The conserved cysteine and the conserved F or W are not part of the CDR3 here. The order of the fields is D gene, V gene, CDR3 protein. The D gene is left open where the match is weak.

D gene: .; V gene: TRBV4-2; CDR3 protein: ASSQEAVSYNEQF
D gene: TRBD2; V gene: TRBV14; CDR3 protein: ASSHPLAGGPYNEQF
D gene: .; V gene: TRBV6-5; CDR3 protein: ASSYSEGYYGYT
D gene: TRBD1; V gene: TRBV18; CDR3 protein: ASSPGQGASQPQH
D gene: TRBD2; V gene: TRBV6-2/TRBV6-3; CDR3 protein: ACTSGSTQETQY
D gene: .; V gene: TRBV29-1; CDR3 protein: SVDVDGSSYEQY
D gene: TRBD2; V gene: TRBV4-3; CDR3 protein: ASSQDLAVLQTNTGELF
D gene: .; V gene: TRBV6-5; CDR3 protein: ASSYSRASYNEQF
D gene: .; V gene: TRBV15; CDR3 protein: ATSKTRNEQF
D gene: TRBD1; V gene: TRBV6-1; CDR3 protein: ASRPGYYRGHTDTQY
D gene: TRBD1; V gene: TRBV20-1; CDR3 protein: SAPGQGGNTIY
D gene: TRBD1; V gene: TRBV20-1; CDR3 protein: SADRDSSYEQY
D gene: TRBD2; V gene: TRBV3-1; CDR3 protein: ASSQVGGVSSYNEQF
D gene: .; V gene: TRBV4-2; CDR3 protein: ASSLSGDLRIQETQY
D gene: .; V gene: TRBV7-9; CDR3 protein: ASSLTTENIQY
D gene: .; V gene: TRBV5-1; CDR3 protein: ASRGDIYNEQF
D gene: .; V gene: TRBV11-2; CDR3 protein: ASTRDKQY
D gene: .; V gene: TRBV6-2/TRBV6-3; CDR3 protein: ASSPVGPPIYEQY
D gene: .; V gene: TRBV7-3; CDR3 protein: ASGELIPTNEQF
D gene: TRBD1; V gene: TRBV29-1; CDR3 protein: SVRDRKKQY
D gene: .; V gene: TRBV5-1; CDR3 protein: ASSFGVTGNTIY
D gene: .; V gene: TRBV5-6; CDR3 protein: ASSLGLGTDTQY
D gene: .; V gene: TRBV29-1; CDR3 protein: SVEVWEQGELF
D gene: .; V gene: TRBV7-3; CDR3 protein: ASKEQMNTEAF
D gene: .; V gene: TRBV12-3/TRBV12-4; CDR3 protein: ASSQQGPQPQH
D gene: .; V gene: TRBV11-2; CDR3 protein: ASSQHGVPRGNEQF
D gene: TRBD2; V gene: TRBV5-1; CDR3 protein: ASSLGTSGSSSYNEQF
D gene: .; V gene: TRBV6-1; CDR3 protein: ASSRSGDPYEQY
D gene: TRBD1; V gene: TRBV5-1; CDR3 protein: ASTPPGTGEGTQY
D gene: .; V gene: TRBV6-6; CDR3 protein: ASSSGAHTEAF
D gene: .; V gene: TRBV6-1; CDR3 protein: ASSNTPQGRGNQPQH
D gene: .; V gene: TRBV29-1; CDR3 protein: SVEGLGSLETQY
D gene: .; V gene: TRBV21-1; CDR3 protein: ARPSLLRLAGEVETQY
D gene: TRBD1; V gene: TRBV12-3/TRBV12-4; CDR3 protein: ASSFRTGAYNEQF
D gene: TRBD2; V gene: TRBV10-2; CDR3 protein: ASRGGDQLSYEQY
D gene: .; V gene: TRBV24-1; CDR3 protein: ATSDPRRDKLADTQY
D gene: .; V gene: TRBV5-6; CDR3 protein: ASSFEYRRTDTQY
D gene: TRBD1; V gene: TRBV10-3; CDR3 protein: AISGKGANYGYT
D gene: TRBD1; V gene: TRBV29-1; CDR3 protein: SVEAPGTGSTDTQY
D gene: TRBD2; V gene: TRBV14; CDR3 protein: ASRHSGSNTGELF
D gene: TRBD1; V gene: TRBV7-8; CDR3 protein: ASSPQGADYEQY
D gene: .; V gene: TRBV5-5; CDR3 protein: ASSFPEGPGLKFYGYT
D gene: TRBD1; V gene: TRBV6-2/TRBV6-3; CDR3 protein: ASRWTGGSNQPQH
D gene: TRBD2; V gene: TRBV7-9; CDR3 protein: ALGSAGLTDTQY
D gene: .; V gene: TRBV12-3/TRBV12-4; CDR3 protein: ASSSRGSPPGDTQY
D gene: TRBD2; V gene: TRBV5-1; CDR3 protein: ASSLALAGFTGELF
D gene: TRBD2; V gene: TRBV7-2; CDR3 protein: ASSLVAGGYEQY
D gene: .; V gene: TRBV29-1; CDR3 protein: SVERTEAF
D gene: .; V gene: TRBV21-1; CDR3 protein: ASSRPPEDGSTDTQY